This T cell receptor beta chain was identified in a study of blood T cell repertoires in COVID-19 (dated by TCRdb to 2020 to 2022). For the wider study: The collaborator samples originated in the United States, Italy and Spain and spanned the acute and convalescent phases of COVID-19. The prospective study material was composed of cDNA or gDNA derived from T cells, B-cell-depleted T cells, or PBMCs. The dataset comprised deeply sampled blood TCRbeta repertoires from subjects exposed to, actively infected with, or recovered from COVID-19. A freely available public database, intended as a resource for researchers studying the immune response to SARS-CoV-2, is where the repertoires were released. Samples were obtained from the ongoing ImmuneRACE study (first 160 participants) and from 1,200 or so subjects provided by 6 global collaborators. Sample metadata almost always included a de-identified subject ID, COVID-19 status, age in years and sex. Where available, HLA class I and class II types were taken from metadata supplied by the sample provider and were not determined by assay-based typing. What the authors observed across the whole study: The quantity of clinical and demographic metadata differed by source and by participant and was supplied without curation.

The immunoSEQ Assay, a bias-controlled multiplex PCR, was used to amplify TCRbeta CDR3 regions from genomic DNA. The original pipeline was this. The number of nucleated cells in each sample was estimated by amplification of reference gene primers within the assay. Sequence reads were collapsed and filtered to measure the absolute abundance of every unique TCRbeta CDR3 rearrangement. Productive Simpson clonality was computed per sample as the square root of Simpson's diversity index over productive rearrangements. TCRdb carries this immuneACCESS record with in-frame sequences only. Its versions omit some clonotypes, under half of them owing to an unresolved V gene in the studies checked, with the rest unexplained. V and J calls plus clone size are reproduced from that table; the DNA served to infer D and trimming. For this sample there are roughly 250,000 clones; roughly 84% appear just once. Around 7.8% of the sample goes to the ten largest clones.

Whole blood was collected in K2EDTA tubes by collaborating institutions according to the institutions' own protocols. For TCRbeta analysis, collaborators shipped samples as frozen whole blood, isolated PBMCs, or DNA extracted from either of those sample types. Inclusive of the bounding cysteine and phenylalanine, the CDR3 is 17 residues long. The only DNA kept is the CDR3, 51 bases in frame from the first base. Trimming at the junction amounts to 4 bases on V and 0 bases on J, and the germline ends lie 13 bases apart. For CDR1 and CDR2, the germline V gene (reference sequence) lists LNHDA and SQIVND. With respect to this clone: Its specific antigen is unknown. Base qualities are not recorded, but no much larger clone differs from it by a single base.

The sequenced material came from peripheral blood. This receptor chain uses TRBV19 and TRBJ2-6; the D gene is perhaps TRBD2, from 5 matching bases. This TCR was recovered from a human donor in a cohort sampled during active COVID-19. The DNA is TGTGCCAGTAGTAATGGTCGGGGAAGCTCTGGGGCCAACGTCCTGACTTTC. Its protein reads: CASSNGRGSSGANVLTF.